This T cell receptor (beta chain) was documented in a study of identical twins. Broader study findings: In monozygotic twins, models underestimated the sharing of out-of-frame TCR alpha. With abundant cord blood beta clonotypes, insertions were fewer; memory repertoires showed no such pattern.

Per germline, CDR1 ENHRY and CDR2 SYGVKD. The CDR3 spans 14 residues. V was clipped by 2 bases and J by 3 bases; unmatched bases: 4. In the case of this clonotype: What it binds is not known.

Template switching, a step in the protocol, added a universal primer site, and cDNA carried unique molecular identifiers. In TCRdb, the 5' RACE reads were re-called with MiXCR into one record per CDR3 protein. The table lists approximately 220,000 distinct CDR3 sequences, 7% to 8.5% of them singletons. These data were likewise used in another study, on yellow fever vaccine responses in identical twins.

The chain joins TRBV10-3 to TRBJ2-7; 7 bases align to TRBD2. This TCR was recovered from a woman under 30 in good health. Sequencing was carried out using CD8+ T cells sorted from blood. As DNA, the CDR3 is TGTGCCATCAGTGAGGACGGACTAGTCTACGAGCAGTACTTC. Its translation is CAISEDGLVYEQYF.